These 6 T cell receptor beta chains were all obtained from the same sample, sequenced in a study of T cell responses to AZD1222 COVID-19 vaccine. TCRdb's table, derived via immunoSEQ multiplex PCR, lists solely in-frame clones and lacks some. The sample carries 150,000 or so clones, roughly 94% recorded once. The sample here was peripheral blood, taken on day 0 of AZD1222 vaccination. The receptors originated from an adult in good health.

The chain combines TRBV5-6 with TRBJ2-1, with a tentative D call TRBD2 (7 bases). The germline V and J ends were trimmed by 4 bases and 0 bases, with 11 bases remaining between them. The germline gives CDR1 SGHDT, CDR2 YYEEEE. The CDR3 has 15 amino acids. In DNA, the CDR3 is TGTGCCAGCAGCGGGGAGGGGGGCTCCTACAATGAGCAGTTCTTC. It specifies CASSGEGGSYNEQFF. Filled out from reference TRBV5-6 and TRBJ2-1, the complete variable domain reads DAGVTQSPTHLIKTRGQQVTLRCSPKSGHDTVSWYQQALGQGPQFIFQYYEEEERQRGNFPDRFSGHQFPNYSSELNVNALLLGDSALYLCASSGEGGSYNEQFFGPGTRLTVL.

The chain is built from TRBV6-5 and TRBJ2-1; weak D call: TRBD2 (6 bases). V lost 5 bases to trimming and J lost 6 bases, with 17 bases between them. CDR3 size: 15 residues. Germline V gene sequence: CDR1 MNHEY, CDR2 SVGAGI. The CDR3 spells CASSPRLGGSNEQFF. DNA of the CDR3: TGTGCCAGCAGTCCTCGACTAGGAGGGTCCAATGAGCAGTTCTTC.

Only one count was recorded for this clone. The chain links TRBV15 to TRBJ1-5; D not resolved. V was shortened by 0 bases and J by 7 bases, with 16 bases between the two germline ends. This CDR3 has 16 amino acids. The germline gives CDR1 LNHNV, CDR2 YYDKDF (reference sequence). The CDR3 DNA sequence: TGTGCCACCAGCAGAGAGACCGGGCCCCTTGGGCAGCCCCAGCATTTT. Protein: CATSRETGPLGQPQHF.

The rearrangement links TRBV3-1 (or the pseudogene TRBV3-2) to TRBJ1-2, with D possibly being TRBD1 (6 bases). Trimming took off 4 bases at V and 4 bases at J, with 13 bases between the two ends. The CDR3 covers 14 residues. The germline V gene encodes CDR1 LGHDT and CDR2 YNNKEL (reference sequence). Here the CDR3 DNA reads TGTGCCAGCAGCCTATGGACAGAGACCTATGGCTACACCTTC. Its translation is CASSLWTETYGYTF.

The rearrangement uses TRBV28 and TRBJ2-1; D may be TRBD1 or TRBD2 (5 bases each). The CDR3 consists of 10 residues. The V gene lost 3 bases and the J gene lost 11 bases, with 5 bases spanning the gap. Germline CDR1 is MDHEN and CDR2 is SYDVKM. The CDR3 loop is CASSLGQQFF. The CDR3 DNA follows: TGTGCCAGCAGTTTGGGACAGCAGTTCTTC.

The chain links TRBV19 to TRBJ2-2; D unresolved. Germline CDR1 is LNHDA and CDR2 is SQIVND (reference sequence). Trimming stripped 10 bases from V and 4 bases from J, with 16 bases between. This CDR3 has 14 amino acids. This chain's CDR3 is CATSWVLSTGELFF. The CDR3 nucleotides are TGTGCCACCTCGTGGGTACTGAGCACCGGGGAGCTGTTTTTT.